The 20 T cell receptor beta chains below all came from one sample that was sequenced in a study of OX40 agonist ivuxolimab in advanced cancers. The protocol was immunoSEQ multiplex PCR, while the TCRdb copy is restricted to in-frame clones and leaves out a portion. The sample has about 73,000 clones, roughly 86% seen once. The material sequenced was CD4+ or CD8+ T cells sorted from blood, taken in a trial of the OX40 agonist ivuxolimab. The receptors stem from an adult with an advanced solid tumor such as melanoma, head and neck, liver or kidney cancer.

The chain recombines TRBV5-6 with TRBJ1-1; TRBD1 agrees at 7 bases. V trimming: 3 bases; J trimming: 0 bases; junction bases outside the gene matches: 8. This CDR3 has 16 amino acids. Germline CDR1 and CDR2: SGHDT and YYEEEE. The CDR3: CASSSVRTGLNTEAFF. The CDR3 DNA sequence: TGTGCCAGCAGCTCGGTTAGGACAGGACTGAACACTGAAGCTTTCTTT.

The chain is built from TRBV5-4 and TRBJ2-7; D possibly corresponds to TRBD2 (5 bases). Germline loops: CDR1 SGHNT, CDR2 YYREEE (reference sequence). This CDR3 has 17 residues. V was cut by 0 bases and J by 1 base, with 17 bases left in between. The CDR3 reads CASSLELGAPASYEQYF. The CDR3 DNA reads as TGTGCCAGCAGCTTGGAATTGGGAGCGCCTGCTTCCTACGAGCAGTACTTC.

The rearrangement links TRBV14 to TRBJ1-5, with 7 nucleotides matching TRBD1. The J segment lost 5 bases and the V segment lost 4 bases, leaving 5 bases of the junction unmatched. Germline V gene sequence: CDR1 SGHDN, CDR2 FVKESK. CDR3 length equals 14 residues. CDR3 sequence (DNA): TGTGCCAGCAGCCGACAGGGTAAAGATCAGCCCCAGCATTTT. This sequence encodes CASSRQGKDQPQHF.

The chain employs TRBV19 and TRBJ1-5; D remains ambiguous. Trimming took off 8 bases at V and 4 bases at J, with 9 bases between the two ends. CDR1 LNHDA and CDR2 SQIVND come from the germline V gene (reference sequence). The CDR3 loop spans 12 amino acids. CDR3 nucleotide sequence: TGTGCCAGTGGACCGGGGAATCAGCCCCAGCATTTT. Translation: CASGPGNQPQHF.

CDR3 nucleotide sequence: TGCGCCAGCAGCTCCGGGACAGGGAACGGTAATTCACCCCTCCACTTT. This sequence encodes CASSSGTGNGNSPLHF. The V call is TRBV5-1, the J call TRBJ1-6; 9 bases agree with TRBD1. V dropped 3 bases and J dropped 6; count of bases not matched to a gene: 7. The CDR3 is 16 amino acids. CDR1 and CDR2 (germline): SGHRS, YFSETQ.

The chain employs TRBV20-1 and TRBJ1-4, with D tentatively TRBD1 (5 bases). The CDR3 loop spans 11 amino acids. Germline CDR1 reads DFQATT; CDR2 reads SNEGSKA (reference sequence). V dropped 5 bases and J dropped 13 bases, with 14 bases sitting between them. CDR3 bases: TGCAGTGCTGCGGATGGGACCCGACTGTTTTTT. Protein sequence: CSAADGTRLFF.

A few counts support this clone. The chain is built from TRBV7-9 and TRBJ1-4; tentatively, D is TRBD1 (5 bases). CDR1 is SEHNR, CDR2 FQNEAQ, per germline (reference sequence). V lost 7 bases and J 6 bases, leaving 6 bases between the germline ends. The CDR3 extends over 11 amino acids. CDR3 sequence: CASTGDEKLFF. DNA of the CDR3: TGTGCCAGCACGGGGGATGAAAAACTGTTTTTT.

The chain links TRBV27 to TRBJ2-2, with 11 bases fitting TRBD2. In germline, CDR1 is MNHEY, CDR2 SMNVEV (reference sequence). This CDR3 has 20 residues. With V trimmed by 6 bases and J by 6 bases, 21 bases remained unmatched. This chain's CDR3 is CASRHFIRPTSGSYPGELFF. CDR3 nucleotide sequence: TGTGCCAGCAGGCATTTTATAAGACCAACTAGCGGGAGTTATCCCGGGGAGCTGTTTTTT.

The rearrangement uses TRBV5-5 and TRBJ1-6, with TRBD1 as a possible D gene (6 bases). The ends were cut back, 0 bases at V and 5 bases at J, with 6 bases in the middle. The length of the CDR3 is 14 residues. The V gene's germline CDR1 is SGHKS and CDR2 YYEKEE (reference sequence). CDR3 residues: CASSLGTDNSPLHF. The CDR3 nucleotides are TGTGCCAGCAGCTTGGGGACAGATAATTCACCCCTCCACTTT.

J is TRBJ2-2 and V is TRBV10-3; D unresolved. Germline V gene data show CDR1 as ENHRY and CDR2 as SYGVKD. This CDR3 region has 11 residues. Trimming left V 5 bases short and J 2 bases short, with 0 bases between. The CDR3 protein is CAISNTGELFF. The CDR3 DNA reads TGTGCCATCAGTAACACCGGGGAGCTGTTTTTT.

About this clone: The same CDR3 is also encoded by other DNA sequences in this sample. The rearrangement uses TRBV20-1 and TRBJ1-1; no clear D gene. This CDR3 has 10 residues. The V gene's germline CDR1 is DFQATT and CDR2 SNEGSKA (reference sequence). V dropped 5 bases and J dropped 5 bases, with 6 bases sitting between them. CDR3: CSARRTEAFF. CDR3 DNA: TGCAGTGCTCGAAGGACTGAAGCTTTCTTT.

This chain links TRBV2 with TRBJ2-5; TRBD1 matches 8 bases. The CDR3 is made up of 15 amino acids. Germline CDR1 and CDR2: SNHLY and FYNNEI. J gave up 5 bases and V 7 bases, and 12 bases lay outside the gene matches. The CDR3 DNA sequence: TGTGCCAGCAAGGGCGACAGGGGTAGCACGGAGACCCAGTACTTC. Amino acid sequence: CASKGDRGSTETQYF.

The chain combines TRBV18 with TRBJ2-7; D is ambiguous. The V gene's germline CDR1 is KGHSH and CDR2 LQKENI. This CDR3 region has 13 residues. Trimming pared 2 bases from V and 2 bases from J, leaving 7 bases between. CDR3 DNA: TGTGCCAGCTCACCAGCCCAGGCCTACGAGCAGTACTTC. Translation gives CASSPAQAYEQYF.

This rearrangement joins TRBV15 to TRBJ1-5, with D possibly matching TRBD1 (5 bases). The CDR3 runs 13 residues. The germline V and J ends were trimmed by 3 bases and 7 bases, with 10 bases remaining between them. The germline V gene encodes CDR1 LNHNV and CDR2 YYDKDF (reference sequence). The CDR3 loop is CATSRVRVQPQHF. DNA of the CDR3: TGTGCCACCAGCAGGGTCAGGGTCCAGCCCCAGCATTTT.

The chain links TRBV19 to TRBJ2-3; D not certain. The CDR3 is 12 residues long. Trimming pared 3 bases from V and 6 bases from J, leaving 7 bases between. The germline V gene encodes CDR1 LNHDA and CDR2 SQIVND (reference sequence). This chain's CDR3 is CASSIGGDTQYF. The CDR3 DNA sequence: TGTGCCAGTAGTATCGGTGGGGATACGCAGTATTTT.

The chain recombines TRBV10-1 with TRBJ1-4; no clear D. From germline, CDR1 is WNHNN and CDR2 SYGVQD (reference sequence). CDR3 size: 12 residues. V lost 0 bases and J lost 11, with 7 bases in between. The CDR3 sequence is CASSESNSKLFF. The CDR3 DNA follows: TGCGCCAGCAGTGAGTCGAACAGCAAACTGTTTTTT.

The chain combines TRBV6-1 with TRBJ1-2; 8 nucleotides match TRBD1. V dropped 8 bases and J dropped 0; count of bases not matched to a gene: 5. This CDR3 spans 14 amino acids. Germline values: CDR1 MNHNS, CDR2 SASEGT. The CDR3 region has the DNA TGTGCCAGCTTAGGACAGGGCCCTAACTATGGCTACACCTTC. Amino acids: CASLGQGPNYGYTF.

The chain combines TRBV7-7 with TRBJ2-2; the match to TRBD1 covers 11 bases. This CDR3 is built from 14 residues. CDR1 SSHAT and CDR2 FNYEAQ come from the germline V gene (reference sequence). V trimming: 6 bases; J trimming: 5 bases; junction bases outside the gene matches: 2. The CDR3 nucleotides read TGTGCCAGCAGTTGGGACAGGGGGACCGGGGAGCTGTTTTTT. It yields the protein CASSWDRGTGELFF.

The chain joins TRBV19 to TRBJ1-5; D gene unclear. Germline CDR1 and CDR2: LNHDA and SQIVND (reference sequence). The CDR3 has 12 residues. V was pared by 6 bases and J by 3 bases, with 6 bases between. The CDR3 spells CASRTYNQPQHF. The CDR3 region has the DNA TGTGCCAGTAGGACCTACAATCAGCCCCAGCATTTT.

The DNA for the CDR3 is TGTGCCAGCAGCCCGTCCCAGGGAAGCAAAGAGACCCAGTACTTC. Its protein is CASSPSQGSKETQYF. This chain connects TRBV28 to TRBJ2-5, with D possibly being TRBD1 (5 bases). The V end lost 6 bases, the J end lost 3 bases, and 17 bases lay between the germline ends. This CDR3 comprises 15 residues. The germline gives CDR1 MDHEN, CDR2 SYDVKM.